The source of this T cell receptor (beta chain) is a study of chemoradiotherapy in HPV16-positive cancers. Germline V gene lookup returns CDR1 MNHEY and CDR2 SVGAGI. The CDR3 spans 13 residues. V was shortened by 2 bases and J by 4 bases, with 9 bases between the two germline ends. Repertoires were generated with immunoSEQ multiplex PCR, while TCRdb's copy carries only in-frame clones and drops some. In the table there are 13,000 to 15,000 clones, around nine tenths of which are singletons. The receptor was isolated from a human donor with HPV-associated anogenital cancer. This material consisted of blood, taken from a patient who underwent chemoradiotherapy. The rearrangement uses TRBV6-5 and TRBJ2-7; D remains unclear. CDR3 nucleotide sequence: TGTGCCAGCAGTTACAAGTCCTCTTACGAGCAGTACTTC. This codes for CASSYKSSYEQYF.